These T cell receptor beta chains were read from a single sample in a study of read filtering for tumor transcriptome and immune sequencing. TCRdb ran MiXCR on the reads and lists one entry per CDR3 protein. Of about 57,000 distinct CDR3 sequences listed, roughly 14% were seen once; the top ten hold approximately 47%. What was sequenced was a population of CD138-negative cells sorted from bone marrow. The receptors come from a donor aged 40 or older with multiple myeloma. CDR3s include the opening cysteine and the closing phenylalanine or tryptophan. The D gene is left open where the match is weak. Size is omitted from some rows. Given values are once, few, many or a class for expanded clones.

clone_size j_call d_call v_call cdr3_aa cdr3_nt
few TRBJ2-6 - TRBV7-6 CASSLGTSGANVLTF TGTGCCAGCAGCCTCGGAACCTCTGGGGCCAACGTCCTGACTTTC
many TRBJ2-2 TRBD2 TRBV7-3 CASSLIKLAGTNTGELFF TGTGCCAGCAGCTTAATCAAGCTAGCGGGAACGAACACCGGGGAGCTGTTTTTT
many TRBJ2-3 - TRBV2 CASRGWGTSTDTQYF TGTGCCAGCAGGGGCTGGGGGACTAGCACAGATACGCAGTATTTT
many TRBJ2-3 - TRBV7-3 CASSLSGPRTSLDTQYF TGTGCCAGCAGCTTAAGTGGGCCCAGAACATCCCTAGATACGCAGTATTTT
many TRBJ2-7 - TRBV3-1 CASSQGGEGGLQYF TGTGCCAGCAGCCAAGGGGGCGAGGGGGGGTTGCAGTACTTC
many TRBJ2-6 - TRBV12-3/TRBV12-4 CASSALGTSGANVLTF TGTGCCAGCAGTGCGCTGGGGACCTCGGGGGCCAACGTCCTGACTTTC
- TRBJ2-1 - TRBV7-9 CASSVGTYNEQAF TGTGCCAGCAGCGTCGGGACTTACAATGAGCAGGCCTTC
many TRBJ2-7 TRBD1 TRBV7-2 CASSRSWDSYEQYF TGTGCCAGCAGCCGATCCTGGGACAGTTACGAGCAGTACTTC
many TRBJ1-1 - TRBV20-1 CSASSGYTEAFF TGCAGTGCTAGTAGCGGTTACACTGAAGCTTTCTTT
many TRBJ1-1 - TRBV5-5 CASSPGRRNTEAFF TGTGCCAGCAGCCCTGGTCGACGGAACACTGAAGCTTTCTTT
few TRBJ1-3 - TRBV6-5 CASRGAGNTIYF TGTGCCAGCAGGGGGGCTGGAAACACCATATATTTT
- TRBJ2-1 - TRBV20-1 CSARDFSSASGTGYNEQFF TGCAGTGCTAGAGATTTTAGCTCCGCTAGCGGGACAGGATACAATGAGCAGTTCTTC
many TRBJ2-1 - TRBV20-1 CSARVSLEASSYNEQFF TGCAGTGCTAGAGTGTCTCTCGAGGCCAGCTCCTACAATGAGCAGTTCTTC
many TRBJ2-7 TRBD1 TRBV9 CASSPGTGGSYEQYF TGTGCCAGCAGCCCCGGGACAGGGGGCTCCTACGAGCAGTACTTC
many TRBJ1-5 TRBD1 TRBV4-1 CASSQDPQLRTGDQPQHF TGCGCCAGCAGCCAAGACCCCCAATTGAGAACAGGGGATCAGCCCCAGCATTTT
- TRBJ2-7 TRBD2 TRBV20-1 CSALLAGGGYEQYF TGCAGTGCTCTCCTCGCGGGGGGGGGGTACGAGCAGTACTTC
many TRBJ2-1 TRBD2 TRBV7-9 CASSLGLAVSEQFF TGTGCCAGCAGCCTAGGACTAGCGGTTAGTGAGCAGTTCTTC
few TRBJ1-1 - TRBV27 CASSLQGSEAFF TGTGCCAGCAGTTTACAGGGTTCTGAAGCTTTCTTT
many TRBJ1-1 TRBD1 TRBV12-3/TRBV12-4 CASSRTGTTEAFF TGTGCCAGCAGTCGGACAGGGACCACTGAAGCTTTCTTT
many TRBJ2-2 TRBD1 TRBV9 CASSVDDREMGELFF TGTGCCAGCAGCGTAGATGACAGGGAGATGGGGGAGCTGTTTTTT
many TRBJ1-1 - TRBV28 CASTVGGSTYTEAFF TGTGCCAGCACCGTGGGTGGGTCAACTTACACTGAAGCTTTCTTT
many TRBJ1-5 TRBD1 TRBV6-2/TRBV6-3 CASSPGQPFAQPQHF TGTGCCAGCAGTCCGGGACAGCCCTTTGCACAGCCCCAGCATTTT
many TRBJ1-5 TRBD1 TRBV9 CASSVDTGDQPQHF TGTGCCAGCAGCGTAGACACAGGGGATCAGCCCCAGCATTTT
- TRBJ2-3 - TRBV12-3/TRBV12-4 CASSYRGAETQYF TGTGCCAGCAGTTACCGCGGGGCTGAGACGCAGTATTTT
- TRBJ1-4 - TRBV5-1 CASSLGSDNEELFF TGCGCCAGCAGCTTGGGATCAGATAATGAAGAACTGTTTTTT
many TRBJ2-6 - TRBV29-1 CSALMAGANVLTF TGCAGCGCCCTTATGGCCGGGGCCAACGTCCTGACTTTC
- TRBJ2-3 - TRBV27 CASSRLRTTMSQLTDTQYF TGTGCCAGCAGCCGACTCCGGACCACCATGTCCCAGCTCACAGATACGCAGTATTTT
many TRBJ2-3 TRBD1 TRBV7-3 CASSPGGQGADTQYF TGTGCCAGCAGCCCAGGGGGACAGGGCGCAGATACGCAGTATTTT
few TRBJ2-2 - TRBV29-1 CSVESGELFF TGCAGCGTTGAATCCGGGGAGCTGTTTTTT